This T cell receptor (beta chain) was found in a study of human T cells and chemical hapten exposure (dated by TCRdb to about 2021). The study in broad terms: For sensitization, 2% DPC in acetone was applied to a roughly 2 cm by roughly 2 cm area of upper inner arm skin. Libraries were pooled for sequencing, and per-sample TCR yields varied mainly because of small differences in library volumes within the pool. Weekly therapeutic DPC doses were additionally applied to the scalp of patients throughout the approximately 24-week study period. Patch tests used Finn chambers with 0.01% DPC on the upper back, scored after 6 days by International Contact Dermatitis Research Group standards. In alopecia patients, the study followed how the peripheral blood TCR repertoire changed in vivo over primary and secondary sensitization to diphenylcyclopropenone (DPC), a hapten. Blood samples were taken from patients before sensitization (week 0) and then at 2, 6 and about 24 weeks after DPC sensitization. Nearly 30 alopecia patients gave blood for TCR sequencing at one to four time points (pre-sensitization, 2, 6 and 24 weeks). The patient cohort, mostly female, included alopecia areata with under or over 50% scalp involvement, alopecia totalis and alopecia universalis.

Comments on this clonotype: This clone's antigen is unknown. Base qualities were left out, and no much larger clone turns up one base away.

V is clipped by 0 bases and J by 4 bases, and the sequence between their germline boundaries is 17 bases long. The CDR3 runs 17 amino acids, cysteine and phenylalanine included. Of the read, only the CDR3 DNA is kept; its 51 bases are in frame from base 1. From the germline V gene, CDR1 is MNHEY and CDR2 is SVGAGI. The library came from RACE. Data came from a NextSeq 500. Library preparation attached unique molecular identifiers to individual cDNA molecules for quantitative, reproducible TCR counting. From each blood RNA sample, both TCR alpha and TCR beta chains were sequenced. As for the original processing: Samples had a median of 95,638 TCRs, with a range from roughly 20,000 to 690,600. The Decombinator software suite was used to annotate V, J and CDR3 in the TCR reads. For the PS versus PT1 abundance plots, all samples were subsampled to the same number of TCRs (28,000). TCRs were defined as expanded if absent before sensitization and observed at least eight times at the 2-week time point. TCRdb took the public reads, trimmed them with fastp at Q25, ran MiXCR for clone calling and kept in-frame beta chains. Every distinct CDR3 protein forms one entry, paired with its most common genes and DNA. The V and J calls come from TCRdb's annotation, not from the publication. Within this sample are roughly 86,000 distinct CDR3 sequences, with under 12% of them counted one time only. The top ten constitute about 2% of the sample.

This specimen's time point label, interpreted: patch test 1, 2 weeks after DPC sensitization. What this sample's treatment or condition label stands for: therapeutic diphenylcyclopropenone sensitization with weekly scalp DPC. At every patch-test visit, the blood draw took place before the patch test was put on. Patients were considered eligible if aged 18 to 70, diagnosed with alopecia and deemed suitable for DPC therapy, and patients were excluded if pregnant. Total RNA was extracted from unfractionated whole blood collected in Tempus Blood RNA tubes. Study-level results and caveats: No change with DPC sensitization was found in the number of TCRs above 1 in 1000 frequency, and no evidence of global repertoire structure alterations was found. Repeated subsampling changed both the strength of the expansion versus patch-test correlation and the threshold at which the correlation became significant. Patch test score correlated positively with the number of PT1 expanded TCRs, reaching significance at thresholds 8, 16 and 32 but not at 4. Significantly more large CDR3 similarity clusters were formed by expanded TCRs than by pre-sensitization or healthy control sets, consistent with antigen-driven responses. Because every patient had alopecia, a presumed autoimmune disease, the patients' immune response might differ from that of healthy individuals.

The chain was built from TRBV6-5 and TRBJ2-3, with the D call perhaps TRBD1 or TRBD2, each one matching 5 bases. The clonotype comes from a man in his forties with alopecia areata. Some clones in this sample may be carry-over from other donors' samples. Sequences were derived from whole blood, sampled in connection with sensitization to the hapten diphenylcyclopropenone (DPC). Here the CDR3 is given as CASSYSRGVGEADTQYF. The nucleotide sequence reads TGTGCCAGCAGTTACTCGAGAGGGGTCGGGGAAGCAGATACGCAGTATTTT.